This T cell receptor beta chain came from a study of CD8+ T cells in alopecia areata. On the study more broadly: Among treated patients, oral tofacitinib was administered at 5 to 10 mg twice daily.

Findings and limits, study-wide: Affected scalp, especially in alopecia totalis/universalis, had a higher clonality than normal scalp did. Sequence data from scalp samples additionally include resident alphabeta T cells of normal skin.

Germline CDR1 is SGHVT and CDR2 is SQSDAQ. CDR3 length: 15 residues. V dropped 5 bases and J dropped 8 bases, with 21 bases sitting between them. Sequencing templates came from extracted RNA that was reverse transcribed into cDNA. Repertoires were generated with immunoSEQ multiplex PCR, while TCRdb's copy carries only in-frame clones and drops some. The sample yields some 150,000 clones, roughly 66% seen once. A remark on this clone: Antigen unknown.

The TCR originated in a human donor with alopecia areata. The starting material was CD8+ T cells sorted from blood, obtained at week 0. This chain uses TRBV7-4 with TRBJ1-2, with D unclear. The DNA for the CDR3 is TGTGCCAGCAGCCCGGGCCCTACAGTTCTATCCGGCTACACCTTC. The encoded protein is CASSPGPTVLSGYTF.